A selection of T cell receptor beta chains follows, all from one sample in a study of CD8+CD57+ T cells in acquired aplastic anemia. TCRdb passed the reads through MiXCR, listing each CDR3 protein once. The profile shows about 240,000 distinct CDR3 sequences, about 44% of them singletons. The sample consisted of sorted CD4+, CD8+, or CD8+CD57+ T cells (not recorded which) from PBMCs. All receptors derive from a human donor with aplastic anemia. Each CDR3 is given with its conserved first and last residue. D genes are given only for firm matches. The size of a clone is reported for some rows only, either as once, few or many, or as a class for expanded clones.

v_gene	abundance	j_gene	d_gene	CDR3nt	CDR3aa
TRBV7-9	few	TRBJ1-1	NA	TGTGCCAGCAGCCTAAAGCGGGGGAACACTGAAGCTTTCTTT	CASSLKRGNTEAFF
TRBV5-1	NA	TRBJ2-3	TRBD2	TGTGCCAGCAGCGTAGGCGGGGGGGCGACAGATACGCAGTATTTT	CASSVGGGATDTQYF
TRBV7-9	NA	TRBJ2-3	NA	TGTGCCAGCAGCTTAGCTGGCGGGGAGAGCAATGAGCAGTATTTT	CASSLAGGESNEQYF
TRBV20-1	NA	TRBJ2-3	TRBD1	TGCAGTGCCAGCAGTGAAGAGGGGGCGCTTCCAGATACGCAGTATTTT	CSASSEEGALPDTQYF
TRBV29-1	many	TRBJ2-1	NA	TGCAGCGTTGAAGATTATCAGGAGCCGGGATCCTACAATGAGCAGTTCTTC	CSVEDYQEPGSYNEQFF
TRBV19	many	TRBJ1-1	NA	TGTGCCAGTAGTGGAGGAAAACTGGGGGGGACTGAAGCTTTCTTT	CASSGGKLGGTEAFF
TRBV7-9	many	TRBJ1-6	NA	TGTGCCAGCCGACCCCCTCGGGGGGATTCACCCCTCCACTTT	CASRPPRGDSPLHF
TRBV10-3	NA	TRBJ1-6	NA	TGTGCCACCCTCCTTGGTGGAGGGGTGAGCCATGCCCTCCACTTT	CATLLGGGVSHALHF
TRBV20-1	many	TRBJ2-1	NA	TGCAGTGCTAGGAAAAAAGTTCGCAACAATGAGCAGTTCTTC	CSARKKVRNNEQFF
TRBV4-2	few	TRBJ1-5	NA	TGTGCCAGCAGCCAAGGGGTAAGCAATCAGCCCCAGCATTTT	CASSQGVSNQPQHF